This TCR beta chain was observed in a study of blood T cells in healthy people across ages. Through a sample-barcoded 5' primer and a J-beta primer mix, a second PCR was run for roughly 7 to 11 cycles. TCRdb called the 5' RACE reads again in MiXCR, with one record for every CDR3 protein. Among approximately 760,000 distinct CDR3 sequences listed, just under 25% were seen once. CDR3 length: 12 amino acids. Trimming took off 2 bases at V and 6 bases at J, with 10 bases between the two ends. Germline V gene lookup returns CDR1 SQVTM and CDR2 ANQGSEA. The data also belong to a second study, concerning T cells of mothers and their children.

Sequenced sample: blood. The TCR was taken from a boy younger than 18 in good health. The V call is TRBV29-1, the J call TRBJ1-2; D is perhaps TRBD1 (5 bases). CDR3 in DNA: TGCAGCGTTGAAAGCCAGGGAGATGGCTACACCTTC. Protein: CSVESQGDGYTF.